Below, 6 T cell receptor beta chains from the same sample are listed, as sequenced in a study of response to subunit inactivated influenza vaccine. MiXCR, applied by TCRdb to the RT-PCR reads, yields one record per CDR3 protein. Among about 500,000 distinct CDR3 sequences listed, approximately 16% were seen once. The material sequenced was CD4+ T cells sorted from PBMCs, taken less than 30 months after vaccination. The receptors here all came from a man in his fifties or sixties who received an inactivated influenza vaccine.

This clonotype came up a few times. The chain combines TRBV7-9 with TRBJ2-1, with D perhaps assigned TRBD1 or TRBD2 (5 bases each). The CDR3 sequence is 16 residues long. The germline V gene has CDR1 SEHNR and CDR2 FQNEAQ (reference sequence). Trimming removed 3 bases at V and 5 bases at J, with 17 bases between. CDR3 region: CASSFPPGRYDNEQFF. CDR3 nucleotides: TGTGCCAGCAGCTTCCCCCCGGGACGGTATGACAATGAGCAGTTCTTC.

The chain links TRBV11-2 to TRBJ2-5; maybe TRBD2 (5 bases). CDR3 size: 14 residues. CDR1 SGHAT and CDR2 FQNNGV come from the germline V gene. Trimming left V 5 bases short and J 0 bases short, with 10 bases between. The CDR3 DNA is TGTGCCAGCAGCCGGGAATCGTACCAAGAGACCCAGTACTTC. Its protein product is CASSRESYQETQYF.

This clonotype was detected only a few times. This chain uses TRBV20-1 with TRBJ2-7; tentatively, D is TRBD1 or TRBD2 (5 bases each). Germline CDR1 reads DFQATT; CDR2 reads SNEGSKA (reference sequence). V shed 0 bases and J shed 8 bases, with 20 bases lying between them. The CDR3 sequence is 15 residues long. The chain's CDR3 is CSARDLRDPWPKQYF. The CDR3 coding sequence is TGCAGTGCTAGAGACCTACGGGACCCCTGGCCAAAGCAGTACTTC.

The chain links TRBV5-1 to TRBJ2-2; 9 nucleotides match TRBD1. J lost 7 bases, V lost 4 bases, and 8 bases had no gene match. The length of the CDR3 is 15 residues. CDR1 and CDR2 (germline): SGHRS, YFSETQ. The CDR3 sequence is CASSSYRGRSGELFF. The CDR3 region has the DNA TGCGCCAGCAGCAGCTACAGGGGGCGTAGCGGGGAGCTGTTTTTT.

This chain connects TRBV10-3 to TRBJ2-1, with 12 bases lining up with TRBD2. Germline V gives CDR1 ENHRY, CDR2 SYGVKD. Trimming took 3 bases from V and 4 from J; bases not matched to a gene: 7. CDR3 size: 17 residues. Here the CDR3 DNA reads TGTGCCATCAGTGAACTAGCGGGAGGTAGCTCTTACAATGAGCAGTTCTTC. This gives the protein CAISELAGGSSYNEQFF.

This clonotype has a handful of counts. The CDR3 nucleotides are TGCAGTGCTATCGCTCCACCCAGCTCCTACGAGCAGTACTTC. Its protein is CSAIAPPSSYEQYF. This chain connects TRBV20-1 to TRBJ2-7, with D unresolved. The CDR3 runs to 14 residues. Germline loops: CDR1 DFQATT, CDR2 SNEGSKA (reference sequence). Deletions cut 4 bases from V and 0 bases from J, with 13 bases between.